These 18 T cell receptor beta chains share one sample of origin, sequenced in a study of blood T cell repertoires in COVID-19. Libraries were prepared by immunoSEQ multiplex PCR; TCRdb keeps only in-frame clonotypes and omits some of them. Of about 41,000 clones in the sample, around 83% were seen once. The sample consisted of peripheral blood. These receptors were collected from a woman over 75 with active or convalescent COVID-19.

The V and J genes are TRBV28 and TRBJ1-4; TRBD1 might be the D (5 bases). V gave up 1 base and J gave up 4 bases, with 7 bases separating them. Germline assignment: CDR1 MDHEN and CDR2 SYDVKM. The CDR3 has 14 amino acids. The CDR3 here is CASSLYQGNEKLFF. Here the CDR3 DNA reads TGTGCCAGCAGTTTATACCAGGGTAATGAAAAACTGTTTTTT.

The V gene is TRBV30, the J gene TRBJ1-6, with 9 bases identical to TRBD1. Germline V gene data show CDR1 as GTSNPN and CDR2 as SVGIG (reference sequence). This CDR3 contains 15 residues. The V and J ends lost 4 bases and 7 bases, in that order; junction bases with no gene match: 8. Here the CDR3 reads CAWIPPGQGNSPLHF. CDR3 in DNA: TGTGCCTGGATTCCGCCGGGACAGGGAAATTCACCCCTCCACTTT.

V is TRBV2 and J is TRBJ1-6; no definite D call. V was shortened by 10 bases and J by 5 bases, with 15 bases between the two germline ends. Germline CDR1 and CDR2: SNHLY and FYNNEI. This CDR3 is 14 amino acids long. CDR3 residues: CATGEGPNNSPLHF. The CDR3 coding sequence is TGTGCCACCGGGGAGGGTCCCAATAATTCACCCCTCCACTTT.

The chain combines TRBV11-2 with TRBJ2-7, with D possibly being TRBD2 (6 bases). Trimming shortened V by 5 bases and J by 7 bases, and 15 bases separated the two germline ends. The CDR3 length is 13 residues. Germline CDR1 and CDR2: SGHAT and FQNNGV. CDR3 nucleotides: TGTGCCAGCAGCCGGGACTTGGTGGAAGAGCAGTACTTC. Its translation: CASSRDLVEEQYF.

The CDR3 DNA is TGTGCCATCAGTGGGCCGGGACAGGGCCCCTCCACGCCTTACTCCTACGAGCAGTACTTC. It specifies CAISGPGQGPSTPYSYEQYF. V and J are TRBV10-3 and TRBJ2-7; the match to TRBD1 covers 9 bases. The V gene's germline CDR1 is ENHRY and CDR2 SYGVKD. V was pared by 4 bases and J by 0 bases, with 19 bases of the junction left unmatched. The CDR3 runs 20 residues.

CDR3 DNA sequence: TGTGCCAGCAGTTTACCCGGGACTGACACCGGGGAGCTGTTTTTT. Translated, it gives CASSLPGTDTGELFF. This chain connects TRBV28 to TRBJ2-2; TRBD2 might be the D (6 bases). The CDR3 totals 15 residues. Germline V gene data show CDR1 as MDHEN and CDR2 as SYDVKM. Trimming cost V 2 bases and J 3 bases, with 10 bases left between them.

The table lists this clone with a few counts. The V and J genes are TRBV24-1 and TRBJ2-3, with TRBD2 matching over 11 bases. Germline V gives CDR1 KGHDR, CDR2 SFDVKD. V was pared by 3 bases and J by 5 bases, with 9 bases of the junction left unmatched. The CDR3 contains 17 residues. CDR3 coding DNA: TGTGCCACCAGTGATCCGGTAGCGGGAGGGCCGCGAGATACGCAGTATTTT. This translates into CATSDPVAGGPRDTQYF.

V and J are TRBV5-6 and TRBJ2-7, with a tentative D call TRBD2 (5 bases). CDR1 and CDR2 from the germline V gene are SGHDT and YYEEEE. Between the trimmed V and J ends, which lost 0 bases and 2 bases, there was a span of 6 bases. The CDR3 runs 13 residues. Here the CDR3 DNA reads TGTGCCAGCAGCTTGGAACTAGCCTACGAGCAGTACTTC. Its protein is CASSLELAYEQYF. The full variable domain, rest sourced from reference TRBV5-6 and TRBJ2-7, is DAGVTQSPTHLIKTRGQQVTLRCSPKSGHDTVSWYQQALGQGPQFIFQYYEEEERQRGNFPDRFSGHQFPNYSSELNVNALLLGDSALYLCASSLELAYEQYFGPGTRLTVT.

The CDR3 sequence is CASSYSDRGYEQYF. The CDR3 nucleotides are TGTGCCAGCAGTTACTCTGACAGGGGGTACGAGCAGTACTTC. The chain uses TRBV6-5 and TRBJ2-7; 9 bases align to TRBD1. This CDR3 contains 14 residues. Germline V gene lookup returns CDR1 MNHEY and CDR2 SVGAGI. The V gene end was trimmed by 0 bases and the J gene end by 4 bases; junction bases not matched to a gene: 1.

The CDR3 reads CATGTGKPQHF. Here the CDR3 DNA reads TGTGCCACCGGCACGGGGAAGCCCCAGCATTTT. The V and J genes are TRBV7-9 and TRBJ1-5; D remains ambiguous. The CDR3 is made up of 11 amino acids. Germline assignment: CDR1 SEHNR and CDR2 FQNEAQ (reference sequence). The germline V and J ends were trimmed by 10 bases and 8 bases, with 12 bases remaining between them.

This clone was observed a single time. This sequence joins TRBV28 and TRBJ1-5; D ambiguous. The CDR3 runs to 15 residues. Germline CDR1 is MDHEN and CDR2 is SYDVKM. Trimming pared 1 base from V and 2 bases from J, leaving 9 bases between. The CDR3 sequence: CASSLSGYGNQPQHF. The CDR3, as DNA: TGTGCCAGCAGTTTATCGGGTTATGGCAATCAGCCCCAGCATTTT.

The chain employs TRBV11-2 and TRBJ2-7; D unclear. CDR1 and CDR2 from the germline V gene are SGHAT and FQNNGV. There are 12 residues in the CDR3. Deletions cut 4 bases from V and 2 bases from J, with 6 bases between. The CDR3 protein is CASSSLTYEQYF. CDR3 sequence (DNA): TGTGCCAGCAGCTCCCTAACCTACGAGCAGTACTTC.

This clone was observed a few times. The J gene is TRBJ2-3, the V gene TRBV11-2; D gene ambiguous. Trimming pared 4 bases from V and 0 bases from J, leaving 2 bases between. CDR3 size: 12 residues. CDR1 is SGHAT, CDR2 FQNNGV, per germline. DNA for the CDR3: TGTGCCAGCAGCTCTAGCACAGATACGCAGTATTTT. It specifies CASSSSTDTQYF.

The chain employs TRBV7-6 and TRBJ1-4; 10 nucleotides agree with TRBD1. The CDR3 extends over 15 amino acids. V dropped 0 bases and J dropped 8; count of bases not matched to a gene: 3. Germline V gives CDR1 SGHVS, CDR2 FNYEAQ. The CDR3, as DNA: TGTGCCAGCAGCTTAGCTGGGACAGGGGCCGAAAAACTGTTTTTT. Protein: CASSLAGTGAEKLFF.

This chain uses TRBV27 with TRBJ2-5; 8 positions match TRBD2. CDR3 length: 14 residues. The V segment lost 6 bases and the J segment 3 bases; nucleotides outside the gene matches: 6. Germline assignment: CDR1 MNHEY and CDR2 SMNVEV (reference sequence). The CDR3 protein is CASRPAGVKETQYF. CDR3 bases: TGTGCCAGCAGGCCAGCGGGAGTGAAAGAGACCCAGTACTTC.

V gene TRBV14 combines with J gene TRBJ2-5; TRBD1 aligns across 7 bases. Trimming at V came to 2 bases and at J to 5 bases, leaving 11 bases not matched to a gene. CDR1 and CDR2 (germline): SGHDN, FVKESK. This CDR3 contains 16 residues. The CDR3 DNA follows: TGTGCCAGCAGCCAAAGACAGGGCGCTCTGGGTGAGACCCAGTACTTC. It is translated as CASSQRQGALGETQYF.

This clone was observed a few times. The chain carries TRBV7-3 and TRBJ2-1; 10 bases are shared with TRBD2. CDR3 size: 16 residues. The J segment lost 0 bases and the V segment lost 2 bases, leaving 1 base of the junction unmatched. Looked up from germline, CDR1 is SGHTA and CDR2 is FQGTGA. The CDR3 DNA follows: TGTGCCAGCAGCTTAGCTAGCGGGAGCTCCTACAATGAGCAGTTCTTC. It codes for CASSLASGSSYNEQFF.

The chain uses TRBV5-5 and TRBJ2-1; 8 bases are a match to TRBD1. Losses at the gene ends were 4 bases for V and 9 bases for J; bases not matched to a gene: 9. CDR3 length: 14 residues. Germline V lookup: CDR1 SGHKS, CDR2 YYEKEE (reference sequence). The CDR3 protein is CASSLLDRGVEQFF. As DNA, the CDR3 is TGTGCCAGCAGCCTGCTAGACAGGGGAGTTGAGCAGTTCTTC.